This is a list of T cell receptor beta chains from one sample in a study of cytomegalovirus exposure and HLA in healthy donors. TCRdb's copy holds only in-frame clones and misses some; the assay was immunoSEQ multiplex PCR. The sample lists over 150,000 clones; about 78% were seen once. Sequenced: PBMCs. The receptors come from a woman in her thirties in good health and CMV-seronegative. Each CDR3 is given with its conserved first and last residue. Fields, in order: J gene, clone size, V gene, D gene, CDR3 protein, CDR3 DNA. D genes are given only for firm matches. The size entry is marked missing in some rows and otherwise reads once, few, many or a size class.

j_call: TRBJ2-7; clone_size: few; v_call: TRBV5-1; d_call: TRBD1; cdr3_aa: CASSRGQGGSEQYF; cdr3_nt: TGCGCCAGCAGCCGGGGACAGGGAGGGAGCGAGCAGTACTTC
j_call: TRBJ2-1; clone_size: -; v_call: TRBV7-8; d_call: TRBD2; cdr3_aa: CASSARDYGNEQFF; cdr3_nt: TGTGCCAGCAGCGCCCGGGACTACGGCAATGAGCAGTTCTTC
j_call: TRBJ1-2; clone_size: -; v_call: TRBV2; d_call: -; cdr3_aa: CASSEYREYGYTF; cdr3_nt: TGTGCCAGCAGTGAATACAGGGAATATGGCTACACCTTC
j_call: TRBJ1-1; clone_size: once; v_call: TRBV7-8; d_call: TRBD1; cdr3_aa: CASSQDNRGNTEAFF; cdr3_nt: TGTGCCAGCAGCCAAGATAACAGGGGCAACACTGAAGCTTTCTTT
j_call: TRBJ1-5; clone_size: -; v_call: TRBV19; d_call: -; cdr3_aa: CASSIAGGNQPQHF; cdr3_nt: TGTGCCAGTAGTATCGCAGGGGGCAATCAGCCCCAGCATTTT
j_call: TRBJ2-5; clone_size: -; v_call: TRBV4-1; d_call: -; cdr3_aa: CASSQVWLRSLRAQYF; cdr3_nt: TGCGCCAGCAGCCAAGTCTGGCTACGTTCGTTACGGGCCCAGTACTTC
j_call: TRBJ2-3; clone_size: -; v_call: TRBV5-6; d_call: TRBD2; cdr3_aa: CASSVSGVADTQYF; cdr3_nt: TGTGCCAGCAGCGTTAGCGGGGTCGCAGATACGCAGTATTTT
j_call: TRBJ2-7; clone_size: -; v_call: TRBV30; d_call: -; cdr3_aa: CAWSVYREIYEQYF; cdr3_nt: TGTGCCTGGAGTGTATACAGGGAAATCTACGAGCAGTACTTC
j_call: TRBJ2-3; clone_size: -; v_call: TRBV10-3; d_call: -; cdr3_aa: CAIGGGRTDTQYF; cdr3_nt: TGTGCCATCGGGGGCGGACGCACAGATACGCAGTATTTT
j_call: TRBJ2-1; clone_size: -; v_call: TRBV5-4; d_call: TRBD2; cdr3_aa: CASSPGLAGGYNEQFF; cdr3_nt: TGTGCCAGCAGCCCGGGACTAGCGGGGGGATACAATGAGCAGTTCTTC
j_call: TRBJ2-3; clone_size: -; v_call: TRBV19; d_call: TRBD1; cdr3_aa: CASSQDRTDTQYF; cdr3_nt: TGTGCCAGTAGCCAGGACAGGACAGATACGCAGTATTTT
j_call: TRBJ1-1; clone_size: -; v_call: TRBV7-9; d_call: TRBD1; cdr3_aa: CASSSNRGKNTEAFF; cdr3_nt: TGTGCCAGCAGCTCGAACAGGGGAAAGAACACTGAAGCTTTCTTT
j_call: TRBJ1-1; clone_size: -; v_call: TRBV5-1; d_call: -; cdr3_aa: CASSSSGYWDTEAFF; cdr3_nt: TGCGCCAGCAGCTCCTCGGGGTATTGGGACACTGAAGCTTTCTTT
j_call: TRBJ1-4; clone_size: -; v_call: TRBV28; d_call: -; cdr3_aa: CASNLSGQREKLFF; cdr3_nt: TGTGCCAGCAATTTATCAGGGCAGAGGGAAAAACTGTTTTTT
j_call: TRBJ1-3; clone_size: -; v_call: TRBV5-6; d_call: -; cdr3_aa: CASSTRGGPGNTIYF; cdr3_nt: TGTGCCAGCAGCACCCGGGGGGGGCCCGGAAACACCATATATTTT
j_call: TRBJ2-7; clone_size: -; v_call: TRBV18; d_call: -; cdr3_aa: CASSPGLPYEQYF; cdr3_nt: TGTGCCAGCTCACCCGGACTACCCTACGAGCAGTACTTC
j_call: TRBJ1-4; clone_size: -; v_call: TRBV6-6; d_call: TRBD1; cdr3_aa: CASSSGWGTVEKLFF; cdr3_nt: TGTGCCAGCAGTTCCGGATGGGGGACAGTGGAAAAACTGTTTTTT
j_call: TRBJ2-1; clone_size: -; v_call: TRBV4-1; d_call: TRBD1; cdr3_aa: CASSQDLRDRGDEQFF; cdr3_nt: TGCGCCAGCAGCCAAGACCTCCGGGACAGGGGCGATGAGCAGTTCTTC
j_call: TRBJ1-5; clone_size: -; v_call: TRBV6-5; d_call: TRBD1; cdr3_aa: CASSGQGGNQPQHF; cdr3_nt: TGTGCCAGCAGTGGACAGGGGGGCAATCAGCCCCAGCATTTT
j_call: TRBJ2-7; clone_size: -; v_call: TRBV28; d_call: TRBD1; cdr3_aa: CASSFQTQGATYEQYF; cdr3_nt: TGTGCCAGCAGTTTCCAGACACAGGGGGCAACCTACGAGCAGTACTTC
j_call: TRBJ1-5; clone_size: once; v_call: TRBV4-2; d_call: TRBD1; cdr3_aa: CASSLSLTGAGEPQHF; cdr3_nt: TGTGCCAGCAGCCTCTCTTTAACAGGGGCTGGGGAGCCCCAGCATTTT
j_call: TRBJ2-2; clone_size: -; v_call: TRBV6-4; d_call: -; cdr3_aa: CASSRGDGGLSGELFF; cdr3_nt: TGTGCCAGCAGCCGCGGGGATGGGGGACTCAGCGGGGAGCTGTTTTTT
j_call: TRBJ1-1; clone_size: -; v_call: TRBV7-9; d_call: -; cdr3_aa: CASSPRGGDTEAFF; cdr3_nt: TGTGCCAGCAGCCCTAGGGGGGGCGACACTGAAGCTTTCTTT
j_call: TRBJ1-1; clone_size: -; v_call: TRBV5-1; d_call: TRBD1; cdr3_aa: CASSLDPGGTEAFF; cdr3_nt: TGCGCCAGCAGCTTGGACCCAGGGGGCACTGAAGCTTTCTTT
j_call: TRBJ1-1; clone_size: -; v_call: TRBV28; d_call: TRBD1; cdr3_aa: CASSLDHRGTEAFF; cdr3_nt: TGTGCCAGCAGTTTAGACCACAGGGGTACTGAAGCTTTCTTT
j_call: TRBJ2-1; clone_size: many; v_call: TRBV6-4; d_call: -; cdr3_aa: CASSDSSEGGNEQFF; cdr3_nt: TGTGCCAGCAGTGACTCCTCGGAAGGGGGCAATGAGCAGTTCTTC
j_call: TRBJ2-5; clone_size: few; v_call: TRBV6-5; d_call: -; cdr3_aa: CASSTSTPGTQYF; cdr3_nt: TGTGCCAGCAGTACCTCGACCCCGGGGACCCAGTACTTC
j_call: TRBJ2-1; clone_size: once; v_call: TRBV9; d_call: -; cdr3_aa: CASSVVTGDLGEQFF; cdr3_nt: TGTGCCAGCAGCGTAGTAACGGGAGATCTAGGTGAGCAGTTCTTC
j_call: TRBJ1-1; clone_size: few; v_call: TRBV4-1; d_call: TRBD1; cdr3_aa: CASSQPGTGRNTEAFF; cdr3_nt: TGCGCCAGCAGCCAACCCGGGACAGGGAGGAACACTGAAGCTTTCTTT
j_call: TRBJ1-2; clone_size: -; v_call: TRBV19; d_call: -; cdr3_aa: CATQQRVNYGYTF; cdr3_nt: TGTGCCACGCAGCAGCGGGTGAACTATGGCTACACCTTC
j_call: TRBJ1-1; clone_size: -; v_call: TRBV2; d_call: TRBD1; cdr3_aa: CASNPPGTGGGNTEAFF; cdr3_nt: TGTGCCAGCAACCCACCCGGGACAGGGGGCGGGAACACTGAAGCTTTCTTT
j_call: TRBJ2-3; clone_size: -; v_call: TRBV19; d_call: -; cdr3_aa: CASSRGTDTQYF; cdr3_nt: TGTGCCAGTAGTCGGGGGACAGATACGCAGTATTTT
j_call: TRBJ2-1; clone_size: -; v_call: TRBV5-1; d_call: -; cdr3_aa: CASGGAGLLNEQFF; cdr3_nt: TGCGCCAGCGGTGGCGCTGGGCTCTTGAATGAGCAGTTCTTC
j_call: TRBJ1-6; clone_size: -; v_call: TRBV5-1; d_call: TRBD1; cdr3_aa: CASSLAQGGNSPLHF; cdr3_nt: TGCGCCAGCAGCTTGGCCCAGGGGGGTAATTCACCCCTCCACTTT
j_call: TRBJ1-6; clone_size: -; v_call: TRBV7-9; d_call: TRBD1; cdr3_aa: CASEQGSNYNSPLHF; cdr3_nt: TGTGCCAGTGAACAGGGGTCCAACTATAATTCACCCCTCCACTTT
j_call: TRBJ1-2; clone_size: -; v_call: TRBV5-8; d_call: -; cdr3_aa: CASSFTGPYGYTF; cdr3_nt: TGTGCCAGCAGTTTCACAGGGCCCTATGGCTACACCTTC